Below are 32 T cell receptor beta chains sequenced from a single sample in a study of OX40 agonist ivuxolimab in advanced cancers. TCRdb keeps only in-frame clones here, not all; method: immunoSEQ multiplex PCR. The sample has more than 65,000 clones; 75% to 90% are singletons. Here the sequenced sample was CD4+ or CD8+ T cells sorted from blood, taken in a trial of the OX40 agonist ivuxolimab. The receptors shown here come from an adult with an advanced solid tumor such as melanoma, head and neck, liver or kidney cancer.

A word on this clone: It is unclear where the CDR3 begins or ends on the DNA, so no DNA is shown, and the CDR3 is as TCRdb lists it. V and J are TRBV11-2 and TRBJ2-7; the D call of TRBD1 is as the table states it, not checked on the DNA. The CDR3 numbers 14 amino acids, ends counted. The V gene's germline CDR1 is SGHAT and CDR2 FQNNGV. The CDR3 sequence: CASTVGQGASLWYF.

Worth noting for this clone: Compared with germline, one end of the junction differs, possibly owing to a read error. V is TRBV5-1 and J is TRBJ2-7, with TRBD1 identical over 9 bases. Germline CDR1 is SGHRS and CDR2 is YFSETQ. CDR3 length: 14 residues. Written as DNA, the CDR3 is TGCGCCAGCAGCTTGGTCGAGCCCCGGACAGGGGCCCACTTC. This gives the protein CASSLVEPRTGAHF. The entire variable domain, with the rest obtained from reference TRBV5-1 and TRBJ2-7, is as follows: KAGVTQTPRYLIKTRGQQVTLSCSPISGHRSVSWYQQTPGQGLQFLFEYFSETQRNKGNFPGRFSGRQFSNSRSEMNVSTLELGDSALYLCASSLVEPRTGAHFGPGTRLTVT.

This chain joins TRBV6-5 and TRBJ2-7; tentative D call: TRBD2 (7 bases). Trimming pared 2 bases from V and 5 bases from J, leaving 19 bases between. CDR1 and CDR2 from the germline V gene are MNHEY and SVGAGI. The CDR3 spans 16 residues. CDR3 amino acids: CASSYGRGGRRDEQYF. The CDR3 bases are TGTGCCAGCAGTTACGGGAGGGGGGGAAGGAGAGACGAGCAGTACTTC.

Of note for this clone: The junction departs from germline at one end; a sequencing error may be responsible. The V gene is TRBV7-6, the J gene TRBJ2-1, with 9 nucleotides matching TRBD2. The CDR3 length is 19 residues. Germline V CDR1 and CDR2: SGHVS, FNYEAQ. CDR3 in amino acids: CASRLTPASGNLKENEQFF. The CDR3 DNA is TGTGCCAGCCGCTTAACGCCCGCTAGCGGGAACCTTAAGGAAAATGAGCAGTTCTTC.

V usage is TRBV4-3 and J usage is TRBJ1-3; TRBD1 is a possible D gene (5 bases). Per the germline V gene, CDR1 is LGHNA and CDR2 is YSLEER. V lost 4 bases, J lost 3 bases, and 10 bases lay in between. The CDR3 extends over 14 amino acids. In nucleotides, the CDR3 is TGCGCCAGCAGCCGGTCGGGGGGTGGAAACACCATATATTTT. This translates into CASSRSGGGNTIYF.

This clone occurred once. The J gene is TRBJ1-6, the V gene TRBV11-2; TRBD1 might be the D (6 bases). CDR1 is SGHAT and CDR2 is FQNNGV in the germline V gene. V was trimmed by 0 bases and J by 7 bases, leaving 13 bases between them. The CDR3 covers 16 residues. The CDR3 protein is CASSLDGGGWNSPLHF. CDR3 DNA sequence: TGTGCCAGCAGCTTAGATGGCGGGGGCTGGAATTCACCCCTCCACTTT. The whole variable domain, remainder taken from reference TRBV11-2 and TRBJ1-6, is EAGVAQSPRYKIIEKRQSVAFWCNPISGHATLYWYQQILGQGPKLLIQFQNNGVVDDSQLPKDRFSAERLKGVDSTLKIQPAKLEDSAVYLCASSLDGGGWNSPLHFGNGTRLTVT.

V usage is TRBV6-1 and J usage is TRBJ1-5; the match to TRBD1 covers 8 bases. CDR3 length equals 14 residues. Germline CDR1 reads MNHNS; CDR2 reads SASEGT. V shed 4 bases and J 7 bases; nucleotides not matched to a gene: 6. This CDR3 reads CASSVQGDQQPQHF. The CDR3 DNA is TGTGCCAGCAGTGTACAGGGGGATCAACAGCCCCAGCATTTT.

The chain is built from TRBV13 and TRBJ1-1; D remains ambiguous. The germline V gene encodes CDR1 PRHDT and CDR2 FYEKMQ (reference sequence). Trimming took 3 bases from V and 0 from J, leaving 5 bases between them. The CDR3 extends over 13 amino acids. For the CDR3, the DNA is TGTGCCAGCAGCTTTGCGGTGAACACTGAAGCTTTCTTT. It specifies CASSFAVNTEAFF.

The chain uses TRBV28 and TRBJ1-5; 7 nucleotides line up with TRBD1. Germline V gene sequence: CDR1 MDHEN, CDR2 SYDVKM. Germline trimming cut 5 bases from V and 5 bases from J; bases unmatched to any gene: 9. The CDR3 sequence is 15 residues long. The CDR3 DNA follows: TGTGCCAGCAGTGCCTCGACAGGGATGTATCAGCCCCAGCATTTT. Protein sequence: CASSASTGMYQPQHF.

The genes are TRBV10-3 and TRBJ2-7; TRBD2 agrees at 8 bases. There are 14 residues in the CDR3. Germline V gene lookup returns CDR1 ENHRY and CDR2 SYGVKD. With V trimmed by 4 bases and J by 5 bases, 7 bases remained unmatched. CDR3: CAISGAGDRNEQYF. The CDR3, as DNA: TGTGCCATCAGTGGAGCGGGAGACAGGAACGAGCAGTACTTC.

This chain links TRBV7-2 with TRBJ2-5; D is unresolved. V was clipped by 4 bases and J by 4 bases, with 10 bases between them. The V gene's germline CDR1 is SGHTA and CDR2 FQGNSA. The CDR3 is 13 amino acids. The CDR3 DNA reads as TGTGCCAGCAGCTCTGGGTGGCCAGAGACCCAGTACTTC. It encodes CASSSGWPETQYF. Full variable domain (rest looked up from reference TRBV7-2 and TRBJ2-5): GAGVSQSPSNKVTEKGKDVELRCDPISGHTALYWYRQSLGQGLEFLIYFQGNSAPDKSGLPSDRFSAERTGGSVSTLTIQRTQQEDSAVYLCASSSGWPETQYFGPGTRLLVL.

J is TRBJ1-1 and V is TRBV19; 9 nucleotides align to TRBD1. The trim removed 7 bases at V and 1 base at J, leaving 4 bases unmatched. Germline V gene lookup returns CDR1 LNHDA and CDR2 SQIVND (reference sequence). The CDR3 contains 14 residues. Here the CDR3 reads CASIRGQGNTEAFF. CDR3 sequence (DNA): TGTGCCAGTATAAGGGGACAGGGGAACACTGAAGCTTTCTTT.

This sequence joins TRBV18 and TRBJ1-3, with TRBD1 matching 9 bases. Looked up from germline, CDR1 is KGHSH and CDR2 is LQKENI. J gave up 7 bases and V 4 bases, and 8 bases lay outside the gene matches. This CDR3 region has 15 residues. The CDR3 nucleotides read TGTGCCAGCTCACGTACTTATGGACAGGGGAACACCATATATTTT. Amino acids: CASSRTYGQGNTIYF.

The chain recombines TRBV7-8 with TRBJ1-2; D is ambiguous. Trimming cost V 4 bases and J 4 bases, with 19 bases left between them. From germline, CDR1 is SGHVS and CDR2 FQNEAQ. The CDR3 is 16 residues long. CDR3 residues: CASSSILTPAGYGYTF. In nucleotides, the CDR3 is TGTGCCAGCAGCTCCATCCTGACTCCCGCAGGCTATGGCTACACCTTC.

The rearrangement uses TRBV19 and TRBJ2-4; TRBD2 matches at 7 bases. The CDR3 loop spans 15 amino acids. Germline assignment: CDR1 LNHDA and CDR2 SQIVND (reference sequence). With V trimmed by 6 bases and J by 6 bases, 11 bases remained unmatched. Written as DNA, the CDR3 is TGTGCCAGTAGCCCGATAGGGACGGGGGGAAACATTCAGTACTTC. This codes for CASSPIGTGGNIQYF.

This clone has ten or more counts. CDR3 sequence (DNA): TGTGCCAGCAGTGAACCGCGATTAGGGCGGGGAGCTTTCTTT. Translated, it gives CASSEPRLGRGAFF. V gene TRBV2 combines with J gene TRBJ1-1; D not resolved. CDR1 is SNHLY, CDR2 FYNNEI, per germline. V lost 2 bases and J lost 10, with 17 bases in between. There are 14 residues in the CDR3.

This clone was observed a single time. CDR3 region: CASRRPGQGRTEAFF. In DNA form, the CDR3 reads TGTGCCAGCAGACGTCCGGGACAGGGGAGGACTGAAGCTTTCTTT. The chain recombines TRBV7-2 with TRBJ1-1, with 10 nucleotides matching TRBD1. The CDR3 has 15 amino acids. Per the germline V gene, CDR1 is SGHTA and CDR2 is FQGNSA. V dropped 6 bases and J dropped 5; count of bases not matched to a gene: 9.

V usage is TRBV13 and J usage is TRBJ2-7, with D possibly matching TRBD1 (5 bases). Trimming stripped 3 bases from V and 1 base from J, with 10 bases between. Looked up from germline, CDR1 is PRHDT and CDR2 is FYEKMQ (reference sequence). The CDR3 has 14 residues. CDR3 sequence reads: CASSFDSRSYEQYF. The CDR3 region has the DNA TGTGCCAGCAGCTTCGACAGTCGGTCCTACGAGCAGTACTTC.

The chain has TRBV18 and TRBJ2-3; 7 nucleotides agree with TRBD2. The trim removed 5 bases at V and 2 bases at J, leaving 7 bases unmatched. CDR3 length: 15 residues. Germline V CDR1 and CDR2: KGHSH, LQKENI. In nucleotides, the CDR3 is TGTGCCAGCTCAGCGTTCAGCGGGGACACAGATACGCAGTATTTT. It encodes CASSAFSGDTDTQYF. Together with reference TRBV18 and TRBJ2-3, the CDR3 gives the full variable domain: NAGVMQNPRHLVRRRGQEARLRCSPMKGHSHVYWYRQLPEEGLKFMVYLQKENIIDESGMPKERFSAEFPKEGPSILRIQQVVRGDSAAYFCASSAFSGDTDTQYFGPGTRLTVL.

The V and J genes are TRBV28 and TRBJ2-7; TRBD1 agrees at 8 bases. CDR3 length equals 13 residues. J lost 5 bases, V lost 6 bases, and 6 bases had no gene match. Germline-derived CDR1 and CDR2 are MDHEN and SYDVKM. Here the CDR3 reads CASSRGQGNEQYF. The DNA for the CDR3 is TGTGCCAGCAGCAGAGGACAGGGAAACGAGCAGTACTTC.

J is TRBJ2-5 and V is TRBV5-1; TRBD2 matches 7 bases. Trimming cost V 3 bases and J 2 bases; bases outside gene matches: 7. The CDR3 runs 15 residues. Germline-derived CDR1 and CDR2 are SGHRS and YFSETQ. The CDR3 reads CASSWRPSGQETQYF. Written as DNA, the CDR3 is TGCGCCAGCAGCTGGAGGCCTAGCGGTCAAGAGACCCAGTACTTC.

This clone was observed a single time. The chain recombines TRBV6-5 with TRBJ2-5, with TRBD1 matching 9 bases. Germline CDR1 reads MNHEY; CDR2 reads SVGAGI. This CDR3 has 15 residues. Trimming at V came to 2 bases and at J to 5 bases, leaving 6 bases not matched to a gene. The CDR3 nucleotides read TGTGCCAGCAGTTACGATGGACAGGGGAGGGAGACCCAGTACTTC. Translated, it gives CASSYDGQGRETQYF.

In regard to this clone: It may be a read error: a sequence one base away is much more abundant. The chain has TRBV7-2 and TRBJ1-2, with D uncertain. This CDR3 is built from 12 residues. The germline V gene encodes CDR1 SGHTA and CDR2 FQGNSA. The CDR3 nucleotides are TGTGCCAACAGCTGGCCTAACTATGGCTACACCTTC. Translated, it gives CANSWPNYGYTF.

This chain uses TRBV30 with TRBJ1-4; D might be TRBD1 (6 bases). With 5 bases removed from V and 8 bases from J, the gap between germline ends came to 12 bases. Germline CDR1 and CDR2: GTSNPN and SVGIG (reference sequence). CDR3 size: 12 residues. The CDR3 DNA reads TGTGCCTGGGAGGACAGTGGGGAAAAACTGTTTTTT. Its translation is CAWEDSGEKLFF.

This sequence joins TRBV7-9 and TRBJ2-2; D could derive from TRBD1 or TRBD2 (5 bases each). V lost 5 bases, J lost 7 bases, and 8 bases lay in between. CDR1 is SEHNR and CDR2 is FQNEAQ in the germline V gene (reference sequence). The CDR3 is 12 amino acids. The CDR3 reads CASSRDGGELFF. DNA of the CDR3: TGTGCCAGCAGCCGGGACGGCGGGGAGCTGTTTTTT.

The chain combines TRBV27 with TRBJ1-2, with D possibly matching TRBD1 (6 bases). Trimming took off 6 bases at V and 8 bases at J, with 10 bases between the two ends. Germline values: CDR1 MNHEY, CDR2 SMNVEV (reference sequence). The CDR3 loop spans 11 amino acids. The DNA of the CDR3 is TGTGCCAGCAGCAAAGGGGGGGGCTACACCTTC. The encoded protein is CASSKGGGYTF.

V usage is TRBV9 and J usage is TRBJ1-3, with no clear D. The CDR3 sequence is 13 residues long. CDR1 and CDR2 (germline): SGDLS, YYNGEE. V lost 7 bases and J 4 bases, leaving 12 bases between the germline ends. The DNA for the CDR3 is TGTGCCAGCCCTCCCGAGGCGGGAAACACCATATATTTT. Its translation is CASPPEAGNTIYF.

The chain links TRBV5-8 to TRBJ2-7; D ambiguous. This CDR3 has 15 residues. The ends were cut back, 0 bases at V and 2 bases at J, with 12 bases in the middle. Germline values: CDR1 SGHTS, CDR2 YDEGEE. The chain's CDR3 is CASSLEPTSTYEQYF. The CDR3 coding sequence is TGTGCCAGCAGCTTGGAGCCGACATCTACCTACGAGCAGTACTTC.

The CDR3 here is CASTPTGDYGYTF. CDR3 DNA: TGTGCCAGTACCCCGACAGGGGACTATGGCTACACCTTC. V and J are TRBV19 and TRBJ1-2; 8 bases map to TRBD1. In germline, CDR1 is LNHDA, CDR2 SQIVND (reference sequence). V trimming: 7 bases; J trimming: 3 bases; junction bases outside the gene matches: 4. This CDR3 has 13 residues.

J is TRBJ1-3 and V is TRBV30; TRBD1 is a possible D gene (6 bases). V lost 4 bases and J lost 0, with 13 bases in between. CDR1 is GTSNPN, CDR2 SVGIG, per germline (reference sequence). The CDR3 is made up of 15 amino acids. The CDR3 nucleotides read TGTGCCTGGATAAGAGGGGGGAGCTCTGGAAACACCATATATTTT. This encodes CAWIRGGSSGNTIYF.

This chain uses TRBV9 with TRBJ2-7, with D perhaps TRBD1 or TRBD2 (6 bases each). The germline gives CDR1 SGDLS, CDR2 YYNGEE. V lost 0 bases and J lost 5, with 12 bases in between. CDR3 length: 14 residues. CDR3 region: CASSVDGGGNEQYF. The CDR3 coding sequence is TGTGCCAGCAGCGTAGACGGGGGCGGCAACGAGCAGTACTTC.

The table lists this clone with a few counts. Here the CDR3 reads CASGPPWANEQFF. The DNA of the CDR3 is TGTGCTAGTGGTCCCCCGTGGGCCAATGAGCAGTTCTTC. V gene TRBV12-5 combines with J gene TRBJ2-1; no reliable D call. CDR3 length: 13 residues. Between the trimmed V and J ends, which lost 5 bases and 6 bases, there was a span of 11 bases. Germline CDR1 reads LGHNT; CDR2 reads FRNRAP.